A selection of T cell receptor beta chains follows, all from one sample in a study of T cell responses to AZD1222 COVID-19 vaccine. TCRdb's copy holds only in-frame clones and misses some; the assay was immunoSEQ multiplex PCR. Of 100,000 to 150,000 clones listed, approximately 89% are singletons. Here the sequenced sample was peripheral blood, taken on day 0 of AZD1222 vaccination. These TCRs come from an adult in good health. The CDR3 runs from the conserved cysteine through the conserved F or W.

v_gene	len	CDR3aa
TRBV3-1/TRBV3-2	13	CASSPNLGQDQFF
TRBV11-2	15	CASSFLPQGENIQYF
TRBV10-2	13	CASSALTVDTQYF
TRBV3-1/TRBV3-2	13	CASSQDRTGELFF
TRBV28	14	CASSWRSVNEKLFF
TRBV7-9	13	CASSLGTGDEQFF
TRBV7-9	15	CASSPGLATYNEQFF
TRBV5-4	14	CASSFWGSNYGYTF
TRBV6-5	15	CASSYYNRGSTEAFF
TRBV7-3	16	CASSPGIAGGLDTQYF
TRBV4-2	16	CASSQRGQGAGETQYF
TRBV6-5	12	CATSDGSYEQYF
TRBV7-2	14	CASSSPGQNSPLHF
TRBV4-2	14	CASSQDRGRNEQFF
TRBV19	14	CASSQASSGNTIYF